The 30 T cell receptor beta chains in this list originate from one sample, sequenced in a study of tumor-infiltrating lymphocytes in primary liver carcinoma. Using a constant-region primer together with ProtoScript II reverse transcriptase, TCR beta cDNA was made from around 500 ng of total RNA. Three nested multiplex PCR rounds, a slightly modified ARM-PCR method, built the TCR beta libraries. Running around 9 cycles apiece, the first two PCR rounds relied on TRBV1-TRBV30 forward primers together with a C-beta reverse primer. TCRdb passed the multiplex PCR reads through MiXCR, listing each CDR3 protein once. Of roughly 100,000 distinct CDR3 sequences listed, roughly 80% are singletons. For each extraction, RNA and DNA were obtained together from around 20-30 mg of unsorted bulk tissue. Sequencing was done on a sample of liver tumor tissue from sampling region 3. Subset denoted: tumor region T3, left-lateral pole. The source of these receptors is a man in his forties with primary liver carcinoma and hepatitis B virus infection.

As concerns this clonotype: The germline gene is not matched at one end of the junction; a read error may be the cause. The gene calls are TRBV12-3 or TRBV12-4 and TRBJ1-4, with TRBD1 as a possible D gene (6 bases). There are 15 residues in the CDR3. CDR3 region: CACSLWGALGEKLFF. In nucleotides, the CDR3 is TGTGCCTGCAGTTTATGGGGGGCGCTGGGGGAAAAACTCTTTTTT.

To note about this clonotype: Given a much more abundant clone one base away, this may be a read error. This chain's CDR3 is CAGSSPGLAGPGEQFF. The CDR3 DNA reads as TGTGCCGGCAGTTCGCCGGGACTAGCGGGCCCCGGTGAGCAGTTCTTC. This chain joins TRBV6-2 or TRBV6-3 and TRBJ2-1; 12 bases align to TRBD2. From germline, CDR1 is MNHEY and CDR2 SVGEGT. CDR3 length: 16 residues.

The table lists this clonotype with a few counts. Without the conserved terminal phenylalanine or tryptophan, this CDR3 likely stems from a read error. The chain recombines TRBV4-1 with TRBJ2-1; D is uncertain. The CDR3 covers 16 residues. Germline V CDR1 and CDR2: MGHRA, YSYEKL. The DNA of the CDR3 is TGCGCCAGCAGTCAAGATCGGACCCCCTCCTACAATGAGCAGTTCCTC. Translating it yields CASSQDRTPSYNEQFL.

On this clonotype: Since the CDR3 does not end with the conserved phenylalanine or tryptophan, this likely comes from a read error. No DNA is shown, since the ends of the CDR3 on it are uncertain; the CDR3 is the one TCRdb lists. The CDR3 loop is CASSLLTSGSNDEQFL. The genes are TRBV11-2 and TRBJ2-1; the table's D gene call, TRBD2, was not cross checked with the DNA. The CDR3 comprises 16 residues, both ends counted. Per the germline V gene, CDR1 is SGHAT and CDR2 is FQNNGV.

Remarks on this clonotype: One end of the junction fails to match germline, which may point to a read error. The rearrangement uses TRBV7-9 and TRBJ2-3; TRBD2 is a possible D gene (6 bases). This CDR3 spans 14 amino acids. CDR1 SEHNR and CDR2 FQNEAQ come from the germline V gene (reference sequence). CDR3: CASRGTSSTDTHYF. CDR3 nucleotides: TGTGCCAGCAGGGGGACTTCTAGCACAGATACGCACTATTTT.

A note on this clonotype: One end of the junction is discordant with germline, which a read error may explain. The rearrangement uses TRBV7-8 and TRBJ2-1; TRBD2 agrees at 16 bases. This CDR3 has 20 amino acids. Germline V gives CDR1 SGHVS, CDR2 FQNEAQ. The CDR3: CASSFRGSGLAGGAYNEQLF. In DNA, the CDR3 is TGTGCCAGCAGCTTCCGAGGGTCGGGACTAGCGGGAGGGGCTTACAATGAGCAGCTCTTC.

Remarks on this clonotype: The junction departs from germline at one end; a sequencing error may be responsible. The chain recombines TRBV6-1 with TRBJ1-2; TRBD1 aligns across 8 bases. CDR3 size: 12 residues. CDR1 MNHNS and CDR2 SASEGT come from the germline V gene. CDR3 DNA sequence: TGTGCCGGCAGTGAAAGCAGGGGGCGGAACACCTTC. As protein: CAGSESRGRNTF.

The chain joins TRBV6-1 to TRBJ2-3, with 11 positions matching TRBD2. The CDR3 length is 16 residues. CDR1 MNHNS and CDR2 SASEGT come from the germline V gene. CDR3 region: CVNMELAGVSTDTQYF. In DNA form, the CDR3 reads TGTGTCAACATGGAACTAGCGGGAGTAAGCACAGATACGCAGTATTTT.

The chain is built from TRBV6-1 and TRBJ2-1; no reliable D call. This CDR3 is 13 amino acids long. The V end lost 1 base, the J end lost 11 bases, and 12 bases lay between the germline ends. CDR1 is MNHNS, CDR2 SASEGT, per germline. This chain's CDR3 is CASSEGAGDKQFF. The DNA for the CDR3 is TGTGCCAGCAGTGAAGGGGCAGGCGATAAGCAGTTCTTC.

The rearrangement links TRBV29-1 to TRBJ2-3, with 7 bases lining up with TRBD2. The CDR3 spans 13 residues. Per the germline V gene, CDR1 is SQVTM and CDR2 is ANQGSEA. V lost 6 bases and J lost 12; bases outside the gene matches: 15. The CDR3 sequence is CSVRTGGGGTQYF. The CDR3 nucleotides are TGCAGCGTCCGGACGGGGGGTGGAGGTACACAGTATTTT.

This clonotype was detected once. Compared with germline, one end of the junction differs, possibly owing to a read error. J is TRBJ2-1 and V is TRBV4-2; D unresolved. This CDR3 region has 16 residues. The germline CDR1 and CDR2 sequences are LGHNA and YNFKEQ. This chain's CDR3 is CASSQLIGLSYNEQFF. The CDR3 DNA follows: TGCGCCAGTAGCCAACTTATCGGGCTCTCCTACAATGAGCAGTTCTTC.

As for this clonotype: Compared with germline, one end of the junction differs, possibly owing to a read error. The J gene is TRBJ2-6, the V gene TRBV12-3 or TRBV12-4, with D unclear. The length of the CDR3 is 13 residues. The CDR3 protein is CASTISGVNVLAF. Here the CDR3 DNA reads TGTGCCAGCACCATCTCTGGGGTCAACGTCCTGGCGTTC.

As to this clonotype: The final CDR3 position lacks the conserved phenylalanine or tryptophan, pointing to a likely read error. V is TRBV11-2 and J is TRBJ2-2, with D perhaps TRBD2 (6 bases). CDR1 and CDR2 (germline): SGHAT, FQNNGV. The CDR3 sequence is 15 residues long. The CDR3, as DNA: TGTGCCAGCAGTCCATGGACTGCGAACAACGGGGGGCTGTTTCTT. Translation gives CASSPWTANNGGLFL.

This clonotype was recorded at least ten times. V usage is TRBV4-2 and J usage is TRBJ2-7; D not certain. V lost 0 bases, J lost 3 bases, and 12 bases lay in between. The CDR3 is 15 residues long. Germline lookup yields CDR1 LGHNA and CDR2 YNFKEQ. The chain's CDR3 is CASSQDRAVSYEQYF. The DNA for the CDR3 is TGTGCCAGCAGCCAAGATCGGGCGGTAAGCTACGAGCAGTACTTC.

This clonotype was found once. One junction end does not reproduce the germline sequence, and a read error may be involved. V gene TRBV29-1 combines with J gene TRBJ2-2; 8 bases are shared with TRBD1. The germline V gene encodes CDR1 SQVTM and CDR2 ANQGSEA. This CDR3 spans 15 amino acids. This CDR3 is CSVGTNAANTGGLFF. CDR3 DNA: TGCAGCGTTGGGACTAACGCGGCGAACACAGGGGGGCTGTTTTTT.

Worth noting for this clonotype: The CDR3 carries no conserved terminal phenylalanine or tryptophan, so it likely arises from a read error. No DNA is shown, since the ends of the CDR3 on it are uncertain; the CDR3 is the one TCRdb lists. This chain links TRBV11-1 with TRBJ1-6; TRBD1 is the table's D call, not checked against the DNA. Including both end residues, the CDR3 is 13 amino acids long. CDR1 is SGHAT, CDR2 FQDESV, per germline (reference sequence). Here the CDR3 reads CASSRTLVSPIHY.

In regard to this clonotype: Its ends do not fully match the called genes, so a read error is possible. The chain combines TRBV29-1 with TRBJ2-7, with TRBD2 as a possible D gene (5 bases). This CDR3 is built from 13 residues. Germline CDR1 and CDR2: SQVTM and ANQGSEA. CDR3 sequence reads: CSVAPTGLHEPYF. The CDR3 DNA sequence: TGCAGCGTTGCCCCGACCGGACTCCACGAGCCGTACTTC.

A word on this clonotype: No conserved phenylalanine or tryptophan ends this CDR3, so it is likely a read error. The gene calls are TRBV11-2 and TRBJ2-7, with D possibly TRBD2 on 5 matching bases. Germline assignment: CDR1 SGHAT and CDR2 FQNNGV. The germline V and J ends were trimmed by 2 bases and 5 bases, with 16 bases remaining between them. CDR3 size: 15 residues. CDR3 sequence: CASSLTGSEENEQYL. In DNA form, the CDR3 reads TGTGCCAGCAGCTTAACGGGATCGGAAGAAAACGAGCAGTACCTC.

In regard to this clonotype: The missing conserved phenylalanine or tryptophan at the end of this CDR3 makes a read error likely. The rearrangement links TRBV28 to TRBJ2-5, with TRBD2 identical over 7 bases. J gave up 5 bases and V 3 bases, and 6 bases lay outside the gene matches. From germline, CDR1 is MDHEN and CDR2 SYDVKM. CDR3 length: 14 residues. CDR3 nucleotides: TGTGCCAGCAGTTTGGGGGGGAGGCCCGAGACCCAGTACTTA. Translation gives CASSLGGRPETQYL.

For this clonotype: The final CDR3 position lacks the conserved phenylalanine or tryptophan, pointing to a likely read error. It is unclear where the CDR3 begins or ends on the DNA, so no DNA is shown, and the CDR3 is as TCRdb lists it. The CDR3 here is CATSVAAGVSDTRYL. The V call is TRBV24-1, the J call TRBJ2-3; TRBD2 is the table's D call and was not checked against the DNA. Germline V gene sequence: CDR1 KGHDR, CDR2 SFDVKD. The CDR3 length is 15 residues, termini included.

A word on this clonotype: A read error may explain this, as a much larger clone is one base away. The chain carries TRBV5-1 and TRBJ2-5, with 8 positions matching TRBD2. This CDR3 comprises 15 residues. The germline V gene has CDR1 SGHRS and CDR2 YFSETQ. As DNA, the CDR3 is TGCGCCACCAGCTTGGACGGGAGGGCCCAAGAGACCCAGTACTTC. Translated: CATSLDGRAQETQYF.

On this clonotype: The junction shows a germline mismatch at one end, possibly a read error. The V call is TRBV7-8, the J call TRBJ1-5; TRBD1 matches 8 bases. Germline-derived CDR1 and CDR2 are SGHVS and FQNEAQ. The CDR3 consists of 17 residues. The DNA of the CDR3 is TGTACCAGCAGCGCTGACCAGGGGGCATTCAGCAATCAGCCCCAGCATTTT. Protein: CTSSADQGAFSNQPQHF.

The V gene is TRBV6-1, the J gene TRBJ2-1; weak D call: TRBD2 (6 bases). CDR3 length equals 16 residues. Germline V gene data show CDR1 as MNHNS and CDR2 as SASEGT. The CDR3 sequence: CATTPYLSGGYNEQFF. CDR3 bases: TGTGCTACCACCCCTTATCTTAGCGGAGGCTACAATGAGCAGTTCTTC.

V and J are TRBV12-3 or TRBV12-4 and TRBJ2-1; 13 bases agree with TRBD2. V lost 7 bases to trimming and J lost 15 bases; unmatched junction nucleotides: 12. The CDR3 contains 14 residues. As DNA, the CDR3 is TGTGCCAGCACCCGGACTAGCGGGGGCGATGAGTGGTTCTTC. It specifies CASTRTSGGDEWFF.

This chain links TRBV5-4 with TRBJ2-7; tentative D call: TRBD2 (5 bases). Germline V gene sequence: CDR1 SGHNT, CDR2 YYREEE (reference sequence). The ends were cut back, 5 bases at V and 5 bases at J, with 14 bases in the middle. This CDR3 has 13 amino acids. CDR3 sequence: CASRLTGIHEQYF. Written as DNA, the CDR3 is TGTGCCAGCAGACTGACCGGGATCCACGAGCAGTACTTC.

Regarding this clonotype: The junction does not match germline at one end; this may be a read error. The rearrangement joins TRBV28 to TRBJ1-3, with D unresolved. The CDR3 totals 13 residues. Germline V gene data show CDR1 as MDHEN and CDR2 as SYDVKM. The CDR3 region has the DNA TGTACCAGCAAGTTTCCCGGTGGAAGCACCATGTATTTT. Amino acid sequence: CTSKFPGGSTMYF.

To note about this clonotype: Germline and junction disagree at one end, which may indicate a read error. The chain is built from TRBV29-1 and TRBJ1-1, with 7 nucleotides matching TRBD1. This CDR3 spans 13 amino acids. Germline V gene data show CDR1 as SQVTM and CDR2 as ANQGSEA. The CDR3 loop is CSISRGSGTEALF. The CDR3 DNA sequence: TGCAGCATCTCCAGGGGGTCAGGCACTGAAGCTTTATTT. Full variable domain (rest looked up from reference TRBV29-1 and TRBJ1-1): SAVISQKPSRDICQRGTSLTIQCQVDSQVTMMFWYRQQPGQSLTLIATANQGSEATYESGFVIDKFPISRPNLTFSTLTVSNMSPEDSSIYLCSISRGSGTEALFGQGTRLTVV.

Note on this clonotype: An end of the junction differs from the germline gene, which may be a read error. The V and J genes are TRBV10-3 and TRBJ2-3; D is ambiguous. The J call is uncertain, as TRBJ1-5 better fits the DNA end. CDR3 length: 15 residues. Germline-derived CDR1 and CDR2 are ENHRY and SYGVKD. CDR3 sequence: CVISEASGYTDTQHF. The CDR3 DNA reads as TGTGTCATCAGTGAAGCGAGCGGGTACACAGATACGCAGCATTTT.

This clonotype was observed once. A read error may account for a junction end that differs from germline. The CDR3 region has the DNA TGTACGAGCAGTGAAGAAGCGGGAGGATACAATGAGCAGGTCTTC. It encodes CTSSEEAGGYNEQVF. The chain carries TRBV6-1 and TRBJ2-1, with TRBD2 matching over 9 bases. The CDR3 is 15 amino acids. Germline V gene data show CDR1 as MNHNS and CDR2 as SASEGT.

The V and J genes are TRBV7-9 and TRBJ2-7; 8 positions match TRBD2. CDR1 is SEHNR, CDR2 FQNEAQ, per germline (reference sequence). This CDR3 is 16 amino acids long. J lost 5 bases, V lost 4 bases, and 13 bases had no gene match. CDR3 sequence reads: CASSWASGRWLDEQYF. In DNA, the CDR3 is TGTGCCAGCAGCTGGGCCAGCGGGAGATGGTTGGACGAGCAGTACTTC. Supplemented by reference TRBV7-9 and TRBJ2-7, the full variable domain reads DTGVSQNPRHKITKRGQNVTFRCDPISEHNRLYWYRQTLGQGPEFLTYFQNEAQLEKSRLLSDRFSAERPKGSFSTLEIQRTEQGDSAMYLCASSWASGRWLDEQYFGPGTRLTVT.